This TCR beta chain was captured by sequencing in a study of T cell changes during pregnancy in multiple sclerosis. Germline V CDR1 and CDR2: MNHEY, SMNVEV (reference sequence). This CDR3 has 16 amino acids. The J segment lost 5 bases and the V segment lost 2 bases, leaving 10 bases of the junction unmatched. Produced via immunoSEQ multiplex PCR; TCRdb's table is partial and in-frame only. The repertoire has about 57,000 clones, around 91% of them found once; the top ten carry under 2%. The chain joins TRBV27 to TRBJ2-7, with 9 nucleotides matching TRBD1. The sample here was peripheral blood, taken after pregnancy. The sequence was collected from a female donor with multiple sclerosis, enrolled in a pregnancy study. CDR3 nucleotides: TGTGCCAGCAGTTTAGCCCCCGGGACAGGGAACCACGAGCAGTACTTC. It codes for CASSLAPGTGNHEQYF.